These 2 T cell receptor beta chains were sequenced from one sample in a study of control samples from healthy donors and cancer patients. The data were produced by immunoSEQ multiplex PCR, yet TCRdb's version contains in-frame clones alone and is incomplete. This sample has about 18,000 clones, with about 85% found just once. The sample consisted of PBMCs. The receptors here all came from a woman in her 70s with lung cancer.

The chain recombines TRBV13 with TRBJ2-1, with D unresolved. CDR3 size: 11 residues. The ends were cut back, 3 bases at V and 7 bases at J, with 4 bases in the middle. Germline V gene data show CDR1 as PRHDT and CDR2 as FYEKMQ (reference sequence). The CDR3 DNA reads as TGTGCCAGCAGCTTCGATAATGAGCAGTTCTTC. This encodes CASSFDNEQFF.

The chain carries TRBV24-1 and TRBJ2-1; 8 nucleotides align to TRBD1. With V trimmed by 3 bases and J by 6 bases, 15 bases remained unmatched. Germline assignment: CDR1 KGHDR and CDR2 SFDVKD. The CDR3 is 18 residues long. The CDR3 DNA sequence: TGTGCCACCAGTGATCAAACACAGGGGGACCCGGTCGGCAATGAGCAGTTCTTC. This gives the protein CATSDQTQGDPVGNEQFF.